This T cell receptor (beta chain) originates from a study of cytomegalovirus exposure and HLA in healthy donors. The CDR3 spans 14 residues. In germline, CDR1 is SGHDT, CDR2 YYEEEE. Trimming cost V 4 bases and J 4 bases, with 14 bases left between them. Regarding this clone: The antigen remains undetermined.

Study results and limitations: Within the 120 or so validation repertoires, first-cohort TCR clusters tended to co-occur, according to a later analysis.

The table came from immunoSEQ multiplex PCR; TCRdb's copy has only in-frame clones and leaves some out. The sample holds 130,000 or so clones; approximately 81% are singletons and the top ten take under 2.5%. The sample consisted of PBMCs. The chain uses TRBV5-6 and TRBJ1-1; D is perhaps TRBD1 (5 bases). The receptor's source is a woman aged 25 to 45 in good health and CMV-seronegative. Here the CDR3 reads CASSLQGDLTEAFF. In DNA, the CDR3 is TGTGCCAGCAGCCTGCAAGGGGATCTCACTGAAGCTTTCTTT.